This TCR beta chain was recorded in a study of cytomegalovirus exposure and HLA in healthy donors. The PCR ran on 60 Vbeta and 13 Jbeta primers. Assay: immunoSEQ multiplex PCR; the TCRdb copy retains only in-frame clones and omits some. The repertoire holds roughly 93,000 clones, with about 80% as singletons. CDR1 is GTSNPN, CDR2 SVGIG, per germline (reference sequence). Trimming removed 2 bases from V and 5 bases from J; junction bases left unmatched: 4. The CDR3 is 14 residues long. The chain combines TRBV30 with TRBJ1-5, with 9 bases identical to TRBD1. Sequenced material: PBMCs. The receptor comes from a man aged 30 to 45 in good health and CMV-seronegative. The CDR3 DNA sequence: TGTGCCTGGAGTCCCCGACAGGGGGATCAGCCCCAGCATTTT. As protein: CAWSPRQGDQPQHF.